A selection of T cell receptor beta chains follows, all from one sample in a study of T cells in Graves' hyperthyroidism and ophthalmopathy. TCRdb re-called the multiplex PCR reads through MiXCR, storing one row per CDR3 protein. Of fewer than 750,000 distinct CDR3 sequences detected, about 14% appear once; the ten largest clones hold 3.5% to 4.5%. The specimen was blood. The origin of the receptors is a middle-aged woman with Graves' ophthalmopathy. CDR3s leave out the opening cysteine and the closing phenylalanine or tryptophan. Clone size appears in some rows only: once, few, many, or a class for an expanded clone.

clone_size: many; j_call: TRBJ2-7; cdr3_length: 11; v_call: TRBV25-1; cdr3_aa: ASNPRGNYEQY
clone_size: many; j_call: TRBJ1-3; cdr3_length: 15; v_call: TRBV6-1; cdr3_aa: ASSAGQRGNSGNTIY
clone_size: .; j_call: TRBJ2-7; cdr3_length: 12; v_call: TRBV7-2; cdr3_aa: ASSIGTQLYGQY
clone_size: .; j_call: TRBJ2-2; cdr3_length: 12; v_call: TRBV18; cdr3_aa: ASSQPTRTGELF
clone_size: many; j_call: TRBJ2-6; cdr3_length: 14; v_call: TRBV6-5; cdr3_aa: ASSYDGNSGANVLT
clone_size: many; j_call: TRBJ1-1; cdr3_length: 13; v_call: TRBV5-1; cdr3_aa: ASSLSGQGDTEAF
clone_size: few; j_call: TRBJ1-1; cdr3_length: 14; v_call: TRBV11-2; cdr3_aa: ASSLDRGQGGTEAF
clone_size: many; j_call: TRBJ1-5; cdr3_length: 10; v_call: TRBV10-3; cdr3_aa: AISTANQPQH
clone_size: .; j_call: TRBJ1-5; cdr3_length: 10; v_call: TRBV28; cdr3_aa: ASSFPDRPGH
clone_size: many; j_call: TRBJ2-1; cdr3_length: 10; v_call: TRBV28; cdr3_aa: ASSLYYNEQF
clone_size: many; j_call: TRBJ2-7; cdr3_length: 14; v_call: TRBV6-1; cdr3_aa: ASSGAKTLWSYEQY
clone_size: .; j_call: TRBJ2-7; cdr3_length: 13; v_call: TRBV6-2/TRBV6-3; cdr3_aa: ASSYGHASSYEQY
clone_size: many; j_call: TRBJ1-5; cdr3_length: 12; v_call: TRBV25-1; cdr3_aa: ASSLDGPNQPQH
clone_size: many; j_call: TRBJ2-7; cdr3_length: 12; v_call: TRBV7-2; cdr3_aa: ASSFPAGASEQY
clone_size: few; j_call: TRBJ2-7; cdr3_length: 14; v_call: TRBV20-1; cdr3_aa: SASRKGTESPYEQY
clone_size: .; j_call: TRBJ1-2; cdr3_length: 16; v_call: TRBV9; cdr3_aa: ASSVDLGAGPLIYGYT
clone_size: many; j_call: TRBJ2-7; cdr3_length: 13; v_call: TRBV10-3; cdr3_aa: ASARTGTSGYEQY
clone_size: many; j_call: TRBJ2-3; cdr3_length: 13; v_call: TRBV2; cdr3_aa: ASRIGGVGTDTQY
clone_size: many; j_call: TRBJ2-7; cdr3_length: 14; v_call: TRBV6-1; cdr3_aa: ASSPSSSGRPYEQY
clone_size: many; j_call: TRBJ2-7; cdr3_length: 13; v_call: TRBV5-1; cdr3_aa: ASSLYGDSAYEQY
clone_size: few; j_call: TRBJ2-2; cdr3_length: 14; v_call: TRBV6-2/TRBV6-3; cdr3_aa: ASSRRFASITGELF
clone_size: many; j_call: TRBJ1-2; cdr3_length: 13; v_call: TRBV28; cdr3_aa: ASSLETPPLYGYT
clone_size: many; j_call: TRBJ2-3; cdr3_length: 11; v_call: TRBV2; cdr3_aa: ASSLGMDDTQY
clone_size: many; j_call: TRBJ2-2; cdr3_length: 15; v_call: TRBV6-2/TRBV6-3; cdr3_aa: ASSYSTSGPNTGELF
clone_size: .; j_call: TRBJ2-5; cdr3_length: 12; v_call: TRBV5-6; cdr3_aa: ASSLALGFETQY
clone_size: many; j_call: TRBJ1-1; cdr3_length: 9; v_call: TRBV28; cdr3_aa: ASSYRGQAF
clone_size: .; j_call: TRBJ1-1; cdr3_length: 11; v_call: TRBV7-9; cdr3_aa: ASSLVLGTEAF
clone_size: .; j_call: TRBJ1-1; cdr3_length: 12; v_call: TRBV14; cdr3_aa: ASSYDSRGTEAF
clone_size: .; j_call: TRBJ1-1; cdr3_length: 12; v_call: TRBV19; cdr3_aa: ASSMVSHLTEAF
clone_size: .; j_call: TRBJ1-2; cdr3_length: 13; v_call: TRBV4-1; cdr3_aa: ASSPESLVLNGYT
clone_size: many; j_call: TRBJ1-3; cdr3_length: 11; v_call: TRBV2; cdr3_aa: ASSAGFGNTIY
clone_size: many; j_call: TRBJ2-2; cdr3_length: 14; v_call: TRBV28; cdr3_aa: ASSYPRSGDTGELF
clone_size: .; j_call: TRBJ1-6; cdr3_length: 12; v_call: TRBV6-4; cdr3_aa: ASSSEFYNSPLH
clone_size: many; j_call: TRBJ2-7; cdr3_length: 10; v_call: TRBV7-2; cdr3_aa: ASSLLYAEQY
clone_size: many; j_call: TRBJ1-6; cdr3_length: 12; v_call: TRBV28; cdr3_aa: ASNRGSKGSPLH
clone_size: .; j_call: TRBJ2-7; cdr3_length: 13; v_call: TRBV20-1; cdr3_aa: SARAFTGGLYEQY
clone_size: many; j_call: TRBJ2-7; cdr3_length: 13; v_call: TRBV12-3/TRBV12-4; cdr3_aa: ASSPGGATGHEQY
clone_size: .; j_call: TRBJ2-5; cdr3_length: 14; v_call: TRBV5-6; cdr3_aa: ASSFGATMKQETQY
clone_size: many; j_call: TRBJ1-1; cdr3_length: 11; v_call: TRBV30; cdr3_aa: AWSWTADTEAF
clone_size: many; j_call: TRBJ2-7; cdr3_length: 12; v_call: TRBV27; cdr3_aa: ASSLYSGTYEQY
clone_size: many; j_call: TRBJ1-1; cdr3_length: 12; v_call: TRBV7-2; cdr3_aa: ASSYQGKGTEAF
clone_size: .; j_call: TRBJ2-4; cdr3_length: 11; v_call: TRBV6-5; cdr3_aa: ASRHQGANIQY
clone_size: many; j_call: TRBJ1-2; cdr3_length: 12; v_call: TRBV28; cdr3_aa: ASSLATESYGYT
clone_size: many; j_call: TRBJ1-1; cdr3_length: 14; v_call: TRBV12-3/TRBV12-4; cdr3_aa: ASSSDRGSMNTEAF
clone_size: many; j_call: TRBJ2-7; cdr3_length: 14; v_call: TRBV12-3/TRBV12-4; cdr3_aa: ASRMWGTGSSYEQY
clone_size: many; j_call: TRBJ2-5; cdr3_length: 10; v_call: TRBV20-1; cdr3_aa: SASAVGETQY
clone_size: .; j_call: TRBJ2-2; cdr3_length: 11; v_call: TRBV13; cdr3_aa: ASSWRGRGELF